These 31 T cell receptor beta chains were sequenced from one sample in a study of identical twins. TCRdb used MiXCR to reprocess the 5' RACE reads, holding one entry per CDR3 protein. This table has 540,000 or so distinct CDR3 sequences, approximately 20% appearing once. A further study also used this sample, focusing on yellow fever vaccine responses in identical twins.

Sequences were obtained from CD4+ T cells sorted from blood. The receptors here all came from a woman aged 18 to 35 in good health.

CDR3 protein: CASSQGPRVYF. CDR3 sequence (DNA): TGTGCCAGCAGCCAGGGCCCCAGGGTGTACTTC. The V call is TRBV7-6, the J call TRBJ2-5; TRBD1 is a possible D gene (5 bases). Between the trimmed V and J ends, which lost 5 bases and 13 bases, there was a span of 14 bases. Germline CDR1 is SGHVS and CDR2 is FNYEAQ. The CDR3 has 11 amino acids.

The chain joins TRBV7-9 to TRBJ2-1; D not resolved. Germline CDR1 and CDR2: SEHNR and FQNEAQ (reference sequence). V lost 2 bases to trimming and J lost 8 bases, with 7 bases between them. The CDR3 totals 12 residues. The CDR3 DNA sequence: TGTGCCAGCAGCTTACGGCCCGATGAGCAGTTCTTC. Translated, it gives CASSLRPDEQFF.

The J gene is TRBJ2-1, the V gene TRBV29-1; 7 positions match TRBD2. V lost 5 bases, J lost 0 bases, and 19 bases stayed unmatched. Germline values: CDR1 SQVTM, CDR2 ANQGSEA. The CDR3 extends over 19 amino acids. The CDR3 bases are TGCAGCGTTCGTCGGGACTATTCTCCGATATCGAGCTCCTACAATGAGCAGTTCTTC. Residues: CSVRRDYSPISSSYNEQFF.

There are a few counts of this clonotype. CDR3 nucleotides: TGCAGTGCCCCAACGGGAAGAACTGATCAGCCCCAGCATTTT. Its protein is CSAPTGRTDQPQHF. V gene TRBV20-1 combines with J gene TRBJ1-5; D unclear. The CDR3 sequence is 14 residues long. V lost 6 bases, J lost 5 bases, and 17 bases lay in between. From germline, CDR1 is DFQATT and CDR2 SNEGSKA (reference sequence).

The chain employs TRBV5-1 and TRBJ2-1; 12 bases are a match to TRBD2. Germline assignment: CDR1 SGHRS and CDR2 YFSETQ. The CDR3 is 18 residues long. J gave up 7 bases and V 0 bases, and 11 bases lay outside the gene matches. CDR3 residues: CASSLGLAGAPRPNEQFF. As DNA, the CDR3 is TGCGCCAGCAGCTTGGGACTAGCGGGAGCCCCACGACCGAATGAGCAGTTCTTC.

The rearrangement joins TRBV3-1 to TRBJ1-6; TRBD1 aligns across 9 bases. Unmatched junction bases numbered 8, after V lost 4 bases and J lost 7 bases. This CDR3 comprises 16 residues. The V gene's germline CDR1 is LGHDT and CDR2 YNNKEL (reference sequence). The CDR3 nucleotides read TGTGCCAGCAGCCCCTGGCGGGGACAGGGAAATTCACCCCTCCACTTT. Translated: CASSPWRGQGNSPLHF.

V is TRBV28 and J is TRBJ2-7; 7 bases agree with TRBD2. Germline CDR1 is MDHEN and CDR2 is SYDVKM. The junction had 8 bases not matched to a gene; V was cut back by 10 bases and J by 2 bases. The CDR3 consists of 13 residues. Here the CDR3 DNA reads TGTGCCACCCGGGGGACTACCGCCTACGAGCAGTACTTC. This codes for CATRGTTAYEQYF.

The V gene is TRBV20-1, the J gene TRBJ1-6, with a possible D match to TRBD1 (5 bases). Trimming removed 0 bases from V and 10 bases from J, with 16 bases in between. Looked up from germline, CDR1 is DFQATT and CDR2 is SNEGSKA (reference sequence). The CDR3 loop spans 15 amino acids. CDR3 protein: CSARDPGTKGSPLHF. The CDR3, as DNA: TGCAGTGCTAGAGATCCGGGGACCAAGGGCTCACCCCTCCACTTT.

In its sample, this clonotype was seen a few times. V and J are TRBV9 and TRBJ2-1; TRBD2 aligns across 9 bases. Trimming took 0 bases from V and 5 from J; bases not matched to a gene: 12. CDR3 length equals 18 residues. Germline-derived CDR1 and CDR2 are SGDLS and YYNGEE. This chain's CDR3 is CASSVGTSAFGAHNEQFF. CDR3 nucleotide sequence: TGTGCCAGCAGCGTAGGGACTAGCGCATTTGGGGCCCACAATGAGCAGTTCTTC.

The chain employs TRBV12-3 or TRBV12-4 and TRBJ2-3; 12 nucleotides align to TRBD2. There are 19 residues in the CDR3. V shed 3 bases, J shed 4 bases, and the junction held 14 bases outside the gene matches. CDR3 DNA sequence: TGTGCCAGCAGTTTCCCCCTTCTAGCGGGAGGGAGTTTTTCAGATACGCAGTATTTT. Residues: CASSFPLLAGGSFSDTQYF.

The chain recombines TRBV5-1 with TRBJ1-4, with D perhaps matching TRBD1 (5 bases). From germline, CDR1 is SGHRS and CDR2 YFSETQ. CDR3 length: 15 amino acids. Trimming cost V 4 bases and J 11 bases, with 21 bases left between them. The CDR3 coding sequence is TGCGCCAGCAGCCGAGGGGAGACAGCCAGGGTGAAACTGTTTTTT. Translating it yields CASSRGETARVKLFF.

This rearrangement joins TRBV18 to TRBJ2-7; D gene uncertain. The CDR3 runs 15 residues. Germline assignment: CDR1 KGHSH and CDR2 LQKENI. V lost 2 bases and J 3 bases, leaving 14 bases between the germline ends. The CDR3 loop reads CASSPIDVTFYEQYV. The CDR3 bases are TGTGCCAGCTCACCAATTGATGTGACCTTCTACGAGCAGTACGTC.

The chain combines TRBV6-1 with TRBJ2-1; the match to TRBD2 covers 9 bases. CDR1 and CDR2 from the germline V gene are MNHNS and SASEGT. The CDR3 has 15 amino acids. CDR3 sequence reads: CASTAGGTSYNEQFF. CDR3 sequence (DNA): TGTGCTTCGACAGCGGGAGGTACCTCCTACAATGAGCAGTTCTTC.

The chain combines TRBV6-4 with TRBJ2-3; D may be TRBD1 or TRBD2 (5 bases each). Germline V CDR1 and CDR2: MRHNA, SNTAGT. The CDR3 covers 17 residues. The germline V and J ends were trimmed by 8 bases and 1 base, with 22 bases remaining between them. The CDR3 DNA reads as TGTGCCAGCCGAAGAGGGAAAGGGGATCTTTGCACAGATACGCAGTATTTT. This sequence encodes CASRRGKGDLCTDTQYF.

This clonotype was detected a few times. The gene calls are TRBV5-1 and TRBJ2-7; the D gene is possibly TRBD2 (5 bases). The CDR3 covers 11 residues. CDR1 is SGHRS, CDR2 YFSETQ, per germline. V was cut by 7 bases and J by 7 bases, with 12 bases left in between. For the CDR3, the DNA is TGCGCCAGCTATCCCCGAGGGGAGCAGTACTTC. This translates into CASYPRGEQYF.

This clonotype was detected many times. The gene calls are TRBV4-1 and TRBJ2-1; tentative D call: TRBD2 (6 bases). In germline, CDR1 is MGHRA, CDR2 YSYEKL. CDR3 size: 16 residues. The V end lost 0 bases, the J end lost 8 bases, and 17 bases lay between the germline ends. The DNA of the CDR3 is TGCGCCAGCAGCCAAGAACGGGGGTACCCTACAGATGAGCAGTTCTTC. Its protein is CASSQERGYPTDEQFF.

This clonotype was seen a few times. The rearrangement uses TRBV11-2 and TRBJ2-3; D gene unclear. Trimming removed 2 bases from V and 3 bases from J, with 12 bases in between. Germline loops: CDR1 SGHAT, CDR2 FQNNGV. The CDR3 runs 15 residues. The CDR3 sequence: CASSLSPGFTDTQYF. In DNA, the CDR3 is TGTGCCAGCAGCTTATCGCCAGGATTTACAGATACGCAGTATTTT.

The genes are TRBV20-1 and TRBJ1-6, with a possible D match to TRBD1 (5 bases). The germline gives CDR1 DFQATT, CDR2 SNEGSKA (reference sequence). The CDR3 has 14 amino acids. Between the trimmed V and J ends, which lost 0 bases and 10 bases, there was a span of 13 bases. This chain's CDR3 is CSARDPSTDSPLHF. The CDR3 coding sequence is TGCAGTGCTAGAGATCCTTCGACAGACTCACCCCTCCACTTT.

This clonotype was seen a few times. The CDR3 sequence is CASSYPLTRSGANVLTF. Written as DNA, the CDR3 is TGTGCCAGCAGTTACCCCTTAACACGCTCTGGGGCCAACGTCCTGACTTTC. This chain links TRBV6-5 with TRBJ2-6; no reliable D call. This CDR3 has 17 residues. V lost 2 bases and J lost 0, with 11 bases in between. Germline V gene sequence: CDR1 MNHEY, CDR2 SVGAGI.

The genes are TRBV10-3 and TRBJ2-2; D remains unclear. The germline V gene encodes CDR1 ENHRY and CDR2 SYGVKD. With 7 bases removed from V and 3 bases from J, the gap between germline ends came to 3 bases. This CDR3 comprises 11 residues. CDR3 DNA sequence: TGTGCCATCACCGACACCGGGGAGCTGTTTTTT. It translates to CAITDTGELFF.

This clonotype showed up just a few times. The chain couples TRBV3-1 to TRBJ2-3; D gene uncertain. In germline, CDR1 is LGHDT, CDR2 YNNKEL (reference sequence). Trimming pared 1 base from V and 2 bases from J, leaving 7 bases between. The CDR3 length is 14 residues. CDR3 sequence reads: CASSQGAVTDTQYF. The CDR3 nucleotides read TGTGCCAGCAGCCAAGGGGCGGTCACAGATACGCAGTATTTT.

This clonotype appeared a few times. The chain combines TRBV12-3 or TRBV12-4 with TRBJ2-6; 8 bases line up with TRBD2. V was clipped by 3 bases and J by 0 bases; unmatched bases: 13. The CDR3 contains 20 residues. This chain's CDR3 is CASSFRSPRGGISGANVLTF. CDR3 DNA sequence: TGTGCCAGCAGTTTCCGTTCCCCCCGGGGGGGGATCTCTGGGGCCAACGTCCTGACTTTC.

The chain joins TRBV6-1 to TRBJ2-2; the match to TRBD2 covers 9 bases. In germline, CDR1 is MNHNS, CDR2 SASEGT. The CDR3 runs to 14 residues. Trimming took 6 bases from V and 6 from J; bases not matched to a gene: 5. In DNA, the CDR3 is TGTGCCAGCAGGGGGACTAGCTCCTCCGGGGAGCTGTTTTTT. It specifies CASRGTSSSGELFF.

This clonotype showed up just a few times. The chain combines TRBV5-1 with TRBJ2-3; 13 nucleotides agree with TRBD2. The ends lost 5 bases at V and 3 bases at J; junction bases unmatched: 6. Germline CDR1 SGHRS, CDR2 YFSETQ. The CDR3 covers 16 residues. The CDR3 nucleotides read TGCGCCAGCAGTGCCGGGACTAGCGGGACTACAGATACGCAGTATTTT. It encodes CASSAGTSGTTDTQYF.

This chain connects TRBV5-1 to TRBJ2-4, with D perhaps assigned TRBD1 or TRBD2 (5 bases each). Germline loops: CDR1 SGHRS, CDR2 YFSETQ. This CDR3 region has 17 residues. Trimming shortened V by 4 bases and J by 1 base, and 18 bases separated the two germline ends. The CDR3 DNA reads TGCGCCAGCAGCCAAGGACAAGGACGAGGGGCCAAAAACATTCAGTACTTC. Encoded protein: CASSQGQGRGAKNIQYF.

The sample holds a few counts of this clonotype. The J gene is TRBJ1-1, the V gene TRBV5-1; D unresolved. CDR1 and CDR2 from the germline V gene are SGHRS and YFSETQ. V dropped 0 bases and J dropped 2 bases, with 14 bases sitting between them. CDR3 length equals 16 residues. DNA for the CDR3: TGCGCCAGCAGCTTGGACGGACTTGGGGTCAACACTGAAGCTTTCTTT. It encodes CASSLDGLGVNTEAFF.

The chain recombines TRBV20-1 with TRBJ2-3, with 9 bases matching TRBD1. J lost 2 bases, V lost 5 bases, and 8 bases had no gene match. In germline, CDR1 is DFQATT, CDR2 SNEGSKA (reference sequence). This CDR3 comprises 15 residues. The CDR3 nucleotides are TGCAGTGCTGTAACAGGGGGCATCTACACAGATACGCAGTATTTT. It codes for CSAVTGGIYTDTQYF.

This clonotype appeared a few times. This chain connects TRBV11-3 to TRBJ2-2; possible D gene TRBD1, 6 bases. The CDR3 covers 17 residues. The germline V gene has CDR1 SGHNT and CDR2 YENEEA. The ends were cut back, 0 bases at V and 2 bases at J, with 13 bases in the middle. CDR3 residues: CASSLDFHRENTGELFF. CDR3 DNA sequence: TGTGCCAGCAGCTTAGATTTTCACAGGGAAAACACCGGGGAGCTGTTTTTT. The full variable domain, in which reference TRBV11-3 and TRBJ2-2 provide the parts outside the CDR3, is EAGVVQSPRYKIIEKKQPVAFWCNPISGHNTLYWYLQNLGQGPELLIRYENEEAVDDSQLPKDRFSAERLKGVDSTLKIQPAELGDSAVYLCASSLDFHRENTGELFFGEGSRLTVL.

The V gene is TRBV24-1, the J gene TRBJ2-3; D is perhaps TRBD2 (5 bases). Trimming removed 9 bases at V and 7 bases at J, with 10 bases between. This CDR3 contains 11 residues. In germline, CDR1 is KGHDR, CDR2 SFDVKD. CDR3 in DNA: TGTGCCACCCGCCTCGGGAATACGCAGTATTTT. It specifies CATRLGNTQYF.

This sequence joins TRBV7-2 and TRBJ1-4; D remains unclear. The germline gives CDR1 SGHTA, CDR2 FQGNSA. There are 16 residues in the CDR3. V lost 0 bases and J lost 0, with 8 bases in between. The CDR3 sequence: CASSLAHGATNEKLFF. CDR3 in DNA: TGTGCCAGCAGCTTAGCACACGGAGCAACTAATGAAAAACTGTTTTTT.

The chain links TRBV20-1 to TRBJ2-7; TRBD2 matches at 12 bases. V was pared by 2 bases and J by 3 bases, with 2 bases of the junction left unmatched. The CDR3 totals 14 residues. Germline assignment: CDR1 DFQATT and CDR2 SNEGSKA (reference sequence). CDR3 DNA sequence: TGCAGTGCTAGACCTAGCGGGAGGGTCTACGAGCAGTACTTC. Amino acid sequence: CSARPSGRVYEQYF.